This entry lists 8 T cell receptor beta chains sequenced from one sample in a study of cytomegalovirus exposure and HLA in healthy donors. Primers for the PCR totalled 60 Vbeta and 13 Jbeta. TCRdb keeps only in-frame clones here, not all; method: immunoSEQ multiplex PCR. Of more than 100,000 clones in the sample, approximately 85% are singletons; the top ten hold about 7.4%. The sequenced sample consisted of PBMCs. These receptors all come from a woman in her 50s in good health and CMV-seropositive.

The gene calls are TRBV9 and TRBJ1-3; TRBD1 agrees at 7 bases. Trimming removed 4 bases from V and 2 bases from J; junction bases left unmatched: 3. CDR3 size: 14 residues. Germline V CDR1 and CDR2: SGDLS, YYNGEE. CDR3 in DNA: TGTGCCAGCAGCTCGACAGGGACTGGAAACACCATATATTTT. Protein product: CASSSTGTGNTIYF.

The rearrangement links TRBV28 to TRBJ1-5; possible D gene TRBD1, 6 bases. V was pared by 4 bases and J by 4 bases, with 23 bases between. Germline values: CDR1 MDHEN, CDR2 SYDVKM. The CDR3 covers 18 residues. CDR3 in amino acids: CASSSGAAASFGNQPQHF. The CDR3 nucleotides read TGTGCCAGCAGTTCAGGGGCGGCAGCTTCGTTTGGTAATCAGCCCCAGCATTTT.

V is TRBV6-5 and J is TRBJ1-1; TRBD1 might be the D (5 bases). This CDR3 spans 16 amino acids. The V gene lost 1 base and the J gene lost 7 bases, with 19 bases spanning the gap. The germline V gene has CDR1 MNHEY and CDR2 SVGAGI. Written as DNA, the CDR3 is TGTGCCAGCAGTTACTGGCGCGGCAGGGAAGGGGTTGAAGCTTTCTTT. Translated: CASSYWRGREGVEAFF.

This clone was counted only a few times. The V gene is TRBV7-2, the J gene TRBJ1-6; D possibly corresponds to TRBD1 (6 bases). Trimming shortened V by 5 bases and J by 0 bases, and 14 bases separated the two germline ends. The germline CDR1 and CDR2 sequences are SGHTA and FQGNSA. CDR3 length: 17 amino acids. Here the CDR3 DNA reads TGTGCCAGCAGCATAAATCGGGACACCTCCTATAATTCACCCCTCCACTTT. Its protein is CASSINRDTSYNSPLHF.

The V call is TRBV6-1, the J call TRBJ1-2; TRBD1 aligns across 7 bases. The CDR3 sequence is 14 residues long. Germline V lookup: CDR1 MNHNS, CDR2 SASEGT. V shed 4 bases and J 0 bases; nucleotides not matched to a gene: 2. The CDR3 loop is CASSVQGANYGYTF. Written as DNA, the CDR3 is TGTGCCAGCAGTGTTCAGGGGGCTAACTATGGCTACACCTTC.

V is TRBV6-6 and J is TRBJ2-5; 9 bases align to TRBD1. Germline CDR1 MNHNY, CDR2 SVGAGI (reference sequence). The CDR3 is 14 residues long. Unmatched junction bases numbered 6, after V lost 8 bases and J lost 2 bases. The CDR3 is CASLGTGQQETQYF. Written as DNA, the CDR3 is TGTGCCAGCCTTGGGACAGGGCAACAAGAGACCCAGTACTTC.

The rearrangement joins TRBV29-1 to TRBJ2-1; maybe TRBD2 (6 bases). The length of the CDR3 is 12 residues. Germline CDR1 is SQVTM and CDR2 is ANQGSEA. V lost 7 bases and J lost 4, with 11 bases in between. DNA for the CDR3: TGCAGCGGCCGGGACTCGTACAATGAGCAGTTCTTC. Encoded protein: CSGRDSYNEQFF.

The CDR3 spells CASSGSYNQPQHF. For the CDR3, the DNA is TGTGCCAGCTCCGGGTCCTATAATCAGCCCCAGCATTTT. V gene TRBV18 combines with J gene TRBJ1-5; D is uncertain. CDR3 length: 13 amino acids. The germline V and J ends were trimmed by 6 bases and 4 bases, with 10 bases remaining between them. Germline CDR1 reads KGHSH; CDR2 reads LQKENI.